A single sample gave rise to the 4 T cell receptor beta chains below, sequenced in a study of CD8 T cells in ankylosing spondylitis. TCRdb independently ran MiXCR on the 5' RACE reads; one entry per CDR3 protein. The sample shows 220,000 or so distinct CDR3 sequences, 10% to 13% of them seen only once. The source material was blood, either unsorted or a sorted T cell fraction (not recorded which). These receptors were collected from a male donor with ankylosing spondylitis or in good health (not recorded which).

A word on this clonotype: A read error may be the cause here, since a much bigger clone is one base away. The chain uses TRBV29-1 and TRBJ1-2, with D perhaps matching TRBD1 (5 bases). Germline-derived CDR1 and CDR2 are SQVTM and ANQGSEA. V gave up 3 bases and J gave up 6 bases, with 11 bases separating them. The CDR3 runs to 12 residues. As DNA, the CDR3 is TGCAGCGTTGATGCAGGGAACGATGGCTACACCTTC. Its translation is CSVDAGNDGYTF.

This clonotype was seen a handful of times. J is TRBJ1-2 and V is TRBV6-5, with D unclear. Germline CDR1 and CDR2: MNHEY and SVGAGI. The CDR3 has 14 amino acids. The ends were cut back, 0 bases at V and 8 bases at J, with 13 bases in the middle. The CDR3: CASSYSVGLGGYTF. CDR3 bases: TGTGCCAGCAGTTACTCTGTTGGGCTGGGCGGCTACACCTTC.

This clonotype has at least ten counts. CDR3 in DNA: TGCAGTGCTAGAGATGTACTAGCGGGGATGAACGAGCAGTACTTC. The encoded protein is CSARDVLAGMNEQYF. The genes are TRBV20-1 and TRBJ2-7; 10 bases map to TRBD2. Germline V gene sequence: CDR1 DFQATT, CDR2 SNEGSKA (reference sequence). The V segment lost 0 bases and the J segment 5 bases; nucleotides outside the gene matches: 7. The CDR3 sequence is 15 residues long.

This clonotype was recorded at least ten times. The rearrangement joins TRBV5-1 to TRBJ2-7; 8 nucleotides align to TRBD1. Unmatched junction bases numbered 10, after V lost 6 bases and J lost 5 bases. Germline V gene sequence: CDR1 SGHRS, CDR2 YFSETQ. The CDR3 spans 14 residues. CDR3 nucleotide sequence: TGCGCCAGCAAATCTCTGGACAGGGAAGACGAGCAGTACTTC. Translating it yields CASKSLDREDEQYF.